A single TCR beta chain is shown here with its context. The CDR3 runs 17 residues. From germline, CDR1 is LNHDA and CDR2 SQIVND (reference sequence). Trimming pared 0 bases from V and 0 bases from J, leaving 12 bases between. This record belongs to a study of blood T cell repertoires in COVID-19. Clones were sequenced by immunoSEQ multiplex PCR, and TCRdb holds only the in-frame ones, with some missing. The repertoire holds 250,000 to 350,000 clones, with approximately 81% as singletons. The sample consisted of PBMCs or T cells enriched from blood (not recorded which). The chain couples TRBV19 to TRBJ1-3; a weak D match, TRBD1 (5 bases). This TCR derives from a woman aged 50 to 60 who had recovered from COVID-19. The CDR3 loop is CASSIDHRTNSGNTIYF. CDR3 DNA sequence: TGTGCCAGTAGTATAGATCATCGGACAAACTCTGGAAACACCATATATTTT.